The 24 T cell receptor beta chains reported below all come from one sample, sequenced in a study of T cell responses to AZD1222 COVID-19 vaccine. Using immunoSEQ multiplex PCR, the repertoire was profiled, and TCRdb retains in-frame clones only, with some absent. Of 150,000 to 200,000 clones listed, 75% to 95% are singletons. The starting material was peripheral blood, obtained on day 0 of AZD1222 vaccination. These receptors originate from an adult in good health.

The chain combines TRBV6-2 or TRBV6-3 with TRBJ1-5; 7 bases fit TRBD1. Germline trimming cut 6 bases from V and 3 bases from J; bases unmatched to any gene: 8. The germline gives CDR1 MNHEY, CDR2 SVGEGT. The CDR3 runs to 15 residues. This chain's CDR3 is CASSRTGSYNQPQHF. The CDR3 coding sequence is TGTGCCAGCAGCCGGACAGGTTCGTACAATCAGCCCCAGCATTTT.

The genes are TRBV27 and TRBJ1-2, with unresolved D. The CDR3 is 14 amino acids. The V end was cut by 5 bases, the J end by 4 bases, with 14 bases between. CDR1 and CDR2 (germline): MNHEY, SMNVEV (reference sequence). CDR3 protein: CASSPIPGSYGYTF. CDR3 coding DNA: TGTGCCAGCAGTCCGATCCCCGGTTCCTATGGCTACACCTTC.

The chain has TRBV3-1 (or the pseudogene TRBV3-2) and TRBJ2-2; TRBD2 might be the D (6 bases). The CDR3 totals 16 residues. The germline V gene encodes CDR1 LGHDT and CDR2 YNNKEL (reference sequence). Trimming took 2 bases from V and 2 from J, leaving 12 bases between them. Here the CDR3 reads CASSQTGLVNTGELFF. Here the CDR3 DNA reads TGTGCCAGCAGCCAAACGGGACTGGTCAACACCGGGGAGCTGTTTTTT.

The rearrangement links TRBV19 to TRBJ1-1; D gene ambiguous. The germline V and J ends were trimmed by 3 bases and 1 base, with 6 bases remaining between them. Germline V CDR1 and CDR2: LNHDA, SQIVND (reference sequence). The CDR3 has 13 residues. The CDR3 bases are TGTGCCAGTAGTATGGGCTCGAACACTGAAGCTTTCTTT. This sequence encodes CASSMGSNTEAFF.

The rearrangement joins TRBV19 to TRBJ2-5; 8 bases agree with TRBD2. The germline CDR1 and CDR2 sequences are LNHDA and SQIVND (reference sequence). The CDR3 spans 16 residues. V dropped 8 bases and J dropped 3; count of bases not matched to a gene: 14. The CDR3 coding sequence is TGTGCCAGTTCGAAGACTAGCGCTTTCTTCGAAGAGACCCAGTACTTC. Translated, it gives CASSKTSAFFEETQYF.

The chain has TRBV6-5 and TRBJ2-3, with TRBD2 matching 9 bases. V trimming: 0 bases; J trimming: 4 bases; junction bases outside the gene matches: 5. CDR1 MNHEY and CDR2 SVGAGI come from the germline V gene. The CDR3 has 16 residues. CDR3 loop: CASSYSSGGRADTQYF. The DNA of the CDR3 is TGTGCCAGCAGTTACTCAAGCGGGGGGAGGGCAGATACGCAGTATTTT.

V gene TRBV13 combines with J gene TRBJ2-5; 11 bases line up with TRBD1. J lost 5 bases, V lost 4 bases, and 6 bases had no gene match. CDR1 PRHDT and CDR2 FYEKMQ come from the germline V gene (reference sequence). CDR3 length: 15 residues. CDR3 DNA sequence: TGTGCCAGCAGCTACCGGACAGGGGGCACGGAGACCCAGTACTTC. Protein sequence: CASSYRTGGTETQYF. The variable domain in full, with the rest retrieved from reference TRBV13 and TRBJ2-5, is AAGVIQSPRHLIKEKRETATLKCYPIPRHDTVYWYQQGPGQDPQFLISFYEKMQSDKGSIPDRFSAQQFSDYHSELNMSSLELGDSALYFCASSYRTGGTETQYFGPGTRLLVL.

The rearrangement links TRBV7-2 to TRBJ2-2; tentative D call: TRBD1 (5 bases). CDR3 length: 15 amino acids. The germline CDR1 and CDR2 sequences are SGHTA and FQGNSA. V was shortened by 2 bases and J by 0 bases, with 7 bases between the two germline ends. The CDR3: CASSLQGTNTGELFF. In DNA, the CDR3 is TGTGCCAGCAGCTTACAGGGTACGAACACCGGGGAGCTGTTTTTT.

V usage is TRBV7-2 and J usage is TRBJ2-1; D unclear. CDR1 is SGHTA and CDR2 is FQGNSA in the germline V gene. The CDR3 extends over 14 amino acids. V gave up 5 bases and J gave up 4 bases, with 12 bases separating them. CDR3 DNA sequence: TGTGCCAGCAGCCTACCGACAATTTACAATGAGCAGTTCTTC. The encoded protein is CASSLPTIYNEQFF.

The V gene is TRBV11-2, the J gene TRBJ1-2; maybe TRBD1 (5 bases). This CDR3 comprises 13 residues. Trimming removed 2 bases at V and 7 bases at J, with 11 bases between. CDR1 and CDR2 (germline): SGHAT, FQNNGV. In nucleotides, the CDR3 is TGTGCCAGCAGCTTACAGGGAGTGAGTGGCTACACCTTC. Protein sequence: CASSLQGVSGYTF.

The gene calls are TRBV19 and TRBJ1-5; D is possibly TRBD1 (5 bases). V shed 7 bases and J shed 7 bases, with 11 bases lying between them. This CDR3 contains 12 residues. Germline V gene data show CDR1 as LNHDA and CDR2 as SQIVND (reference sequence). The CDR3 DNA is TGTGCCAGTAACTCAGGGACGCAGCCCCAGCATTTT. Translating gives CASNSGTQPQHF.

Concerning this clone: Additional DNA sequences in this sample encode the identical CDR3. The chain is built from TRBV14 and TRBJ2-7; D call uncertain. V dropped 3 bases and J dropped 2 bases, with 5 bases sitting between them. Germline V gene sequence: CDR1 SGHDN, CDR2 FVKESK. The CDR3 covers 12 residues. CDR3 in DNA: TGTGCCAGCAGCCAGGAAACCTACGAGCAGTACTTC. It yields the protein CASSQETYEQYF.

In its sample, this clone was seen once. The genes are TRBV11-1 and TRBJ1-1; D may be TRBD1 (5 bases). The germline V gene encodes CDR1 SGHAT and CDR2 FQDESV (reference sequence). There are 13 residues in the CDR3. The ends were cut back, 1 base at V and 3 bases at J, with 6 bases in the middle. CDR3 protein: CASSLEGDTEAFF. DNA of the CDR3: TGTGCCAGCAGCTTAGAAGGGGACACTGAAGCTTTCTTT.

This chain uses TRBV19 with TRBJ2-5; TRBD2 might be the D (7 bases). The CDR3 length is 18 residues. Germline CDR1 is LNHDA and CDR2 is SQIVND (reference sequence). Trimming took off 1 base at V and 5 bases at J, with 23 bases between the two ends. The CDR3 nucleotides are TGTGCCAGTAGTATAGGAGGGTTGTTAGGGGCGGGGGCGGAGACCCAGTACTTC. Its protein is CASSIGGLLGAGAETQYF. The full variable domain, with the rest looked up from reference TRBV19 and TRBJ2-5, is DGGITQSPKYLFRKEGQNVTLSCEQNLNHDAMYWYRQDPGQGLRLIYYSQIVNDFQKGDIAEGYSVSREKKESFPLTVTSAQKNPTAFYLCASSIGGLLGAGAETQYFGPGTRLLVL.

The chain carries TRBV9 and TRBJ2-5; maybe TRBD1 (5 bases). Deletions cut 4 bases from V and 1 base from J, with 14 bases between. Germline values: CDR1 SGDLS, CDR2 YYNGEE. The CDR3 length is 15 residues. CDR3 nucleotides: TGTGCCAGCAGCCCGACAGTAACCTTCCAAGAGACCCAGTACTTC. Its translation is CASSPTVTFQETQYF.

The rearrangement links TRBV27 to TRBJ2-1; 7 bases fit TRBD1. V lost 0 bases, J lost 2 bases, and 1 base stayed unmatched. The germline CDR1 and CDR2 sequences are MNHEY and SMNVEV (reference sequence). The CDR3 covers 15 residues. The CDR3: CASSLSTGAYNEQFF. The DNA of the CDR3 is TGTGCCAGCAGTTTATCAACAGGGGCCTACAATGAGCAGTTCTTC.

V gene TRBV29-1 combines with J gene TRBJ1-1; 8 nucleotides line up with TRBD1. The CDR3 sequence is 13 residues long. V lost 6 bases and J lost 3; bases outside the gene matches: 6. Germline V gene lookup returns CDR1 SQVTM and CDR2 ANQGSEA. CDR3: CSVQGAGDTEAFF. In nucleotides, the CDR3 is TGCAGCGTGCAGGGGGCCGGGGACACTGAAGCTTTCTTT.

The chain uses TRBV7-2 and TRBJ1-2, with D possibly matching TRBD1 (6 bases). V lost 3 bases, J lost 4 bases, and 12 bases lay in between. Germline V gene sequence: CDR1 SGHTA, CDR2 FQGNSA. The CDR3 totals 14 residues. CDR3 DNA: TGTGCCAGCAGCTTGGACAGCGGGAGCTATGGCTACACCTTC. It yields the protein CASSLDSGSYGYTF.

V gene TRBV18 combines with J gene TRBJ2-3, with D uncertain. The CDR3 spans 13 residues. Germline V gene lookup returns CDR1 KGHSH and CDR2 LQKENI. V was cut by 5 bases and J by 1 base, with 7 bases left in between. The CDR3 nucleotides are TGTGCCAGCTCAAAGAAAGGCACAGATACGCAGTATTTT. Its translation is CASSKKGTDTQYF.

The J gene is TRBJ1-1, the V gene TRBV2; 7 bases map to TRBD1. The trim removed 4 bases at V and 3 bases at J, leaving 11 bases unmatched. CDR3 length: 16 amino acids. Germline loops: CDR1 SNHLY, CDR2 FYNNEI. In DNA form, the CDR3 reads TGTGCCAGCAGTGCTCGGCGGCCCAGGGGGGACACTGAAGCTTTCTTT. It encodes CASSARRPRGDTEAFF.

This chain connects TRBV7-6 to TRBJ1-3, with D maybe TRBD1 (5 bases). The germline V and J ends were trimmed by 5 bases and 4 bases, with 15 bases remaining between them. The CDR3 has 15 residues. Germline CDR1 and CDR2: SGHVS and FNYEAQ. This CDR3 is CASSPRRQGGNTIYF. CDR3 coding DNA: TGTGCCAGCAGCCCCCGGCGGCAGGGAGGAAACACCATATATTTT.

The rearrangement uses TRBV18 and TRBJ2-3; 7 bases map to TRBD1. Germline V gene data show CDR1 as KGHSH and CDR2 as LQKENI. The CDR3 totals 13 residues. J gave up 4 bases and V 3 bases, and 1 base lay outside the gene matches. The CDR3 region has the DNA TGTGCCAGCTCACCCACAGGGGCAGATACGCAGTATTTT. As protein: CASSPTGADTQYF.

The chain carries TRBV7-2 and TRBJ1-5, with D hard to call. V lost 3 bases, J lost 4 bases, and 7 bases lay in between. Germline V gene lookup returns CDR1 SGHTA and CDR2 FQGNSA. There are 13 residues in the CDR3. The CDR3 loop reads CASSFSWNQPQHF. In DNA form, the CDR3 reads TGTGCCAGCAGCTTCAGTTGGAATCAGCCCCAGCATTTT.

CDR3 nucleotides: TGTGCCAGTAGCCTTAACACTGAGCAGTTCTTC. Its protein is CASSLNTEQFF. The chain has TRBV19 and TRBJ2-1; D remains unclear. The CDR3 consists of 11 residues. The germline CDR1 and CDR2 sequences are LNHDA and SQIVND (reference sequence). V lost 6 bases and J lost 9, with 9 bases in between. The full variable domain, in which reference TRBV19 and TRBJ2-1 provide the parts outside the CDR3, is DGGITQSPKYLFRKEGQNVTLSCEQNLNHDAMYWYRQDPGQGLRLIYYSQIVNDFQKGDIAEGYSVSREKKESFPLTVTSAQKNPTAFYLCASSLNTEQFFGPGTRLTVL.